Listed below are T cell receptor beta chains from one sample, sequenced in a study of T cell responses to AZD1222 COVID-19 vaccine. Assay: immunoSEQ multiplex PCR; the TCRdb copy retains only in-frame clones and omits some. Of around 250,000 clones listed, 85% to 95% were seen once; the top ten hold roughly 0.51%. Sequenced here: peripheral blood, sampled on day 0 of AZD1222 vaccination. These TCRs come from an adult in good health. The CDR3 runs from the conserved cysteine through the conserved F or W. The order of the fields is D gene, J gene, CDR3 length, V gene, clone size, CDR3 protein, CDR3 DNA. A D gene is named only where the DNA matches it firmly. Size is stated for part of the rows, as once, few or many counts, or as a class when the clone is expanded.

D gene: TRBD2
J gene: TRBJ2-1
CDR3 length: 16
V gene: TRBV9
clone size: -
CDR3 protein: CASSASSGSSYNEQFF
CDR3 DNA: TGTGCCAGCAGCGCCTCTAGCGGGAGCTCCTACAATGAGCAGTTCTTC

D gene: TRBD1
J gene: TRBJ1-5
CDR3 length: 15
V gene: TRBV19
clone size: -
CDR3 protein: CAAEARDRGIQPQHF
CDR3 DNA: TGTGCCGCCGAAGCCCGAGACAGGGGTATCCAGCCCCAGCATTTT

D gene: -
J gene: TRBJ1-1
CDR3 length: 14
V gene: TRBV4-3
clone size: -
CDR3 protein: CASSLGRENTEAFF
CDR3 DNA: TGCGCCAGCAGCCTGGGCAGGGAAAACACTGAAGCTTTCTTT

D gene: -
J gene: TRBJ1-2
CDR3 length: 13
V gene: TRBV9
clone size: -
CDR3 protein: CASSVDEGTGYTF
CDR3 DNA: TGTGCCAGCAGCGTAGATGAGGGAACTGGCTACACCTTC

D gene: -
J gene: TRBJ2-2
CDR3 length: 15
V gene: TRBV28
clone size: -
CDR3 protein: CASSPTGSNTGELFF
CDR3 DNA: TGTGCCAGCAGTCCAACAGGGTCGAACACCGGGGAGCTGTTTTTT

D gene: TRBD2
J gene: TRBJ2-2
CDR3 length: 19
V gene: TRBV5-1
clone size: -
CDR3 protein: CASSLQLAGGSYATRELFF
CDR3 DNA: TGCGCCAGCAGCCTTCAACTAGCGGGGGGGTCGTATGCGACCAGGGAGCTGTTTTTT

D gene: -
J gene: TRBJ1-1
CDR3 length: 16
V gene: TRBV10-3
clone size: once
CDR3 protein: CAISESVGTRGTEAFF
CDR3 DNA: TGTGCCATCAGTGAGTCGGTGGGAACTAGAGGGACTGAAGCTTTCTTT

D gene: -
J gene: TRBJ2-7
CDR3 length: 11
V gene: TRBV28
clone size: -
CDR3 protein: CASTVMDEQYF
CDR3 DNA: TGTGCCAGCACCGTCATGGACGAGCAGTACTTC

D gene: -
J gene: TRBJ2-7
CDR3 length: 14
V gene: TRBV23-1
clone size: -
CDR3 protein: CASSQNRSSYEQYF
CDR3 DNA: TGCGCCAGCAGTCAAAACAGGAGCTCCTACGAGCAGTACTTC

D gene: TRBD1
J gene: TRBJ1-1
CDR3 length: 13
V gene: TRBV28
clone size: -
CDR3 protein: CASSLGQGLEAFF
CDR3 DNA: TGTGCCAGCAGTTTAGGACAGGGACTTGAAGCTTTCTTT

D gene: -
J gene: TRBJ2-4
CDR3 length: 14
V gene: TRBV4-3
clone size: -
CDR3 protein: CASSQGAGKNIQYF
CDR3 DNA: TGCGCCAGCAGCCAAGGGGCGGGTAAAAACATTCAGTACTTC

D gene: -
J gene: TRBJ1-1
CDR3 length: 15
V gene: TRBV5-4
clone size: -
CDR3 protein: CASSRDSIRNTEAFF
CDR3 DNA: TGTGCCAGCAGCCGGGACTCCATAAGGAACACTGAAGCTTTCTTT

D gene: TRBD1
J gene: TRBJ1-2
CDR3 length: 13
V gene: TRBV29-1
clone size: -
CDR3 protein: CSVDQGGAGGYTF
CDR3 DNA: TGCAGCGTTGACCAGGGGGGCGCTGGAGGCTACACCTTC

D gene: -
J gene: TRBJ1-1
CDR3 length: 15
V gene: TRBV5-4
clone size: -
CDR3 protein: CASSLDLDLNTEAFF
CDR3 DNA: TGTGCCAGCAGCTTGGATCTGGACTTGAACACTGAAGCTTTCTTT

D gene: -
J gene: TRBJ1-5
CDR3 length: 16
V gene: TRBV6-4
clone size: -
CDR3 protein: CASSERSSFSNQPQHF
CDR3 DNA: TGTGCCAGCAGTGAGAGGTCCTCATTTAGCAATCAGCCCCAGCATTTT

D gene: TRBD2
J gene: TRBJ2-1
CDR3 length: 18
V gene: TRBV11-3
clone size: -
CDR3 protein: CASSFSGTSGGADNEQFF
CDR3 DNA: TGTGCCAGCAGCTTCTCCGGGACTAGCGGGGGGGCGGACAATGAGCAGTTCTTC

D gene: -
J gene: TRBJ2-7
CDR3 length: 15
V gene: TRBV27
clone size: -
CDR3 protein: CASSTHRGRDNEQYF
CDR3 DNA: TGTGCCAGCAGCACTCACAGGGGGAGGGACAACGAGCAGTACTTC

D gene: -
J gene: TRBJ1-2
CDR3 length: 12
V gene: TRBV9
clone size: few
CDR3 protein: CASSALNYGYTF
CDR3 DNA: TGTGCCAGCAGCGCCCTAAACTATGGCTACACCTTC

D gene: -
J gene: TRBJ2-2
CDR3 length: 14
V gene: TRBV24-1
clone size: -
CDR3 protein: CATSDRRDTGELFF
CDR3 DNA: TGTGCCACCAGTGATCGACGGGACACCGGGGAGCTGTTTTTT

D gene: -
J gene: TRBJ2-7
CDR3 length: 15
V gene: TRBV3-1/TRBV3-2
clone size: -
CDR3 protein: CASSQAYGRGYEQYF
CDR3 DNA: TGTGCCAGCAGCCAAGCGTATGGTCGTGGCTACGAGCAGTACTTC

D gene: TRBD2
J gene: TRBJ2-3
CDR3 length: 17
V gene: TRBV5-1
clone size: -
CDR3 protein: CASSLRLAGGTTDTQYF
CDR3 DNA: TGCGCCAGCAGCTTGAGACTAGCGGGAGGAACCACAGATACGCAGTATTTT

D gene: -
J gene: TRBJ2-1
CDR3 length: 16
V gene: TRBV3-1/TRBV3-2
clone size: few
CDR3 protein: CASAKTPDNTYNEQFF
CDR3 DNA: TGTGCCAGCGCCAAAACCCCGGACAACACTTACAATGAGCAGTTCTTC

D gene: TRBD1
J gene: TRBJ2-7
CDR3 length: 16
V gene: TRBV19
clone size: -
CDR3 protein: CASSMRLGTGTYEQYF
CDR3 DNA: TGTGCCAGTAGTATGCGGCTCGGGACAGGGACCTACGAGCAGTACTTC

D gene: -
J gene: TRBJ2-2
CDR3 length: 15
V gene: TRBV7-6
clone size: -
CDR3 protein: CASSFAGGNSGELFF
CDR3 DNA: TGTGCCAGCAGCTTCGCCGGGGGAAATTCGGGGGAGCTGTTTTTT

D gene: -
J gene: TRBJ2-7
CDR3 length: 13
V gene: TRBV5-1
clone size: -
CDR3 protein: CASSPQGGREQYF
CDR3 DNA: TGCGCCAGCAGCCCGCAGGGTGGGCGCGAGCAGTACTTC

D gene: -
J gene: TRBJ1-3
CDR3 length: 16
V gene: TRBV4-1
clone size: -
CDR3 protein: CASSQVQSYSGNTIYF
CDR3 DNA: TGCGCCAGCAGCCAAGTCCAGTCTTACTCTGGAAACACCATATATTTT

D gene: -
J gene: TRBJ2-2
CDR3 length: 14
V gene: TRBV5-5
clone size: -
CDR3 protein: CASSLAGNTGELFF
CDR3 DNA: TGTGCCAGCAGCTTGGCCGGAAACACCGGGGAGCTGTTTTTT

D gene: -
J gene: TRBJ2-3
CDR3 length: 14
V gene: TRBV13
clone size: -
CDR3 protein: CASTNRDNTDTQYF
CDR3 DNA: TGTGCCAGCACCAACCGGGACAACACAGATACGCAGTATTTT

D gene: -
J gene: TRBJ2-1
CDR3 length: 14
V gene: TRBV7-2
clone size: -
CDR3 protein: CASSRRRGVNEQFF
CDR3 DNA: TGTGCCAGCAGCAGACGACGGGGTGTGAATGAGCAGTTCTTC